The clone carrying this TCR beta chain was seen just once. Deletions cut 2 bases from V and 3 bases from J, with 11 bases between. CDR3 size: 15 residues. Germline CDR1 and CDR2: SGHVS and FQNEAQ. The sample is drawn from a study of blood T cell repertoires in COVID-19. The wider study: The United States, Italy and Spain supplied acute and convalescent COVID-19 samples. T cells, B-cell-depleted T cells, or PBMCs provided the cDNA or gDNA that served as material.

Original data processing: Amplified reference gene primers provided the basis for estimating nucleated cell counts. TCRdb keeps only in-frame clones here, not all; method: immunoSEQ multiplex PCR. V and J calls and clone size are given by that table; D and trimming were obtained from the DNA. The data hold 30,000 or so clones, with roughly 65% observed a single time. Sequencing was carried out using peripheral blood. This rearrangement joins TRBV7-8 to TRBJ2-1; tentatively, D is TRBD1 (5 bases). This receptor was identified in a human donor in a cohort sampled during active COVID-19. The CDR3: CASSLMGPRYNEQFF. Here the CDR3 DNA reads TGTGCCAGCAGCTTAATGGGGCCTCGCTACAATGAGCAGTTCTTC.